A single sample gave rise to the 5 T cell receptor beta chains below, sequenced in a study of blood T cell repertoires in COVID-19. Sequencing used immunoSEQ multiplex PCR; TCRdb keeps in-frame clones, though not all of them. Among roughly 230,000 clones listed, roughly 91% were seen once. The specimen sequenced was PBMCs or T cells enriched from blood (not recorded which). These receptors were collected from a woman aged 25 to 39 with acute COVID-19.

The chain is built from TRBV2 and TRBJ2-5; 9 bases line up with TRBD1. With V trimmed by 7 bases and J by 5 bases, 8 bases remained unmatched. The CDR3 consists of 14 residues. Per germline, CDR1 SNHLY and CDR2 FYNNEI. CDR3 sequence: CASTSDRGLETQYF. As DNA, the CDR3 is TGTGCCAGCACCTCGGACAGGGGTTTGGAGACCCAGTACTTC.

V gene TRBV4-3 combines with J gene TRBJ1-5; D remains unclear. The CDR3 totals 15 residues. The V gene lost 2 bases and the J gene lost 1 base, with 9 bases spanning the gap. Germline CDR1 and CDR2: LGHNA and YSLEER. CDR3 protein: CASSQRTGSNQPQHF. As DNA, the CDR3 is TGCGCCAGCAGCCAACGGACGGGGAGCAATCAGCCCCAGCATTTT.

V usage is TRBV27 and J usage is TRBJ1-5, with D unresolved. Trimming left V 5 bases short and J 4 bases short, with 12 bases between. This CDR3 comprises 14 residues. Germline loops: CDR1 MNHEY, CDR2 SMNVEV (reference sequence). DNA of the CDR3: TGTGCCAGCAGTCGCCGGGATCCTAATCAGCCCCAGCATTTT. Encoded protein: CASSRRDPNQPQHF.

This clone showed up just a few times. The CDR3 sequence: CASSISGAAKNIQYF. For the CDR3, the DNA is TGTGCCAGCAGCATTAGCGGGGCGGCCAAAAACATTCAGTACTTC. The gene calls are TRBV11-2 and TRBJ2-4, with 8 bases fitting TRBD2. The CDR3 is made up of 15 amino acids. V dropped 5 bases and J dropped 1; count of bases not matched to a gene: 4. Germline values: CDR1 SGHAT, CDR2 FQNNGV.

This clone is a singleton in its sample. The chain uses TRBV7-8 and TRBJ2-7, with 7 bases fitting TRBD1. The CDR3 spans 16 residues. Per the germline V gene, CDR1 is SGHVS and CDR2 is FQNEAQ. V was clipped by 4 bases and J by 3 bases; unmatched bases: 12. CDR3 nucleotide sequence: TGTGCCAGCAGCTCCCCGGGGTACAGGGGAGTCTACGAGCAGTACTTC. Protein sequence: CASSSPGYRGVYEQYF.